These 11 T cell receptor beta chains originate from one sample sequenced in a study of shared clonotypes between healthy human individuals. Libraries were prepared by immunoSEQ multiplex PCR; TCRdb keeps only in-frame clonotypes and omits some of them. The sample contains about 480,000 clones, about three quarters of which appear only once. What was sequenced was PBMCs. The source is a woman aged 40 to 50 in good health. Some clones in this sample may be carry-over from other donors' samples.

The V call is TRBV10-3, the J call TRBJ2-3; no clear D gene. The CDR3 is 14 residues long. In germline, CDR1 is ENHRY, CDR2 SYGVKD. V was trimmed by 5 bases and J by 5 bases, leaving 14 bases between them. CDR3 protein: CAISYSTQGDTQYF. DNA for the CDR3: TGTGCCATCAGTTACTCCACCCAAGGAGATACGCAGTATTTT.

The CDR3 nucleotides read TGTGCCAGCTCACCCGTCAGTAGCGGAGCGAATGAGCAGTTCTTC. Its protein is CASSPVSSGANEQFF. The chain has TRBV18 and TRBJ2-1, with D possibly TRBD2 on 6 matching bases. Trimming removed 3 bases at V and 7 bases at J, with 16 bases between. CDR1 KGHSH and CDR2 LQKENI come from the germline V gene. CDR3 size: 15 residues.

The chain has TRBV18 and TRBJ2-1; TRBD2 matches 8 bases. V was clipped by 2 bases and J by 8 bases; unmatched bases: 8. CDR3 length: 15 amino acids. Per the germline V gene, CDR1 is KGHSH and CDR2 is LQKENI. Here the CDR3 reads CASSPFSGRMDEQFF. The CDR3 nucleotides are TGTGCCAGCTCACCATTCAGCGGGAGAATGGATGAGCAGTTCTTC.

This clone was observed a few times. The V call is TRBV4-1, the J call TRBJ1-1, with unresolved D. The germline V gene has CDR1 MGHRA and CDR2 YSYEKL. V was cut by 8 bases and J by 1 base, with 14 bases left in between. This CDR3 has 14 residues. CDR3 loop: CASCEAAGNTEAFF. CDR3 nucleotide sequence: TGCGCCAGCTGTGAAGCAGCGGGGAACACTGAAGCTTTCTTT.

This rearrangement joins TRBV11-2 to TRBJ2-3; 7 nucleotides align to TRBD2. V lost 2 bases, J lost 2 bases, and 4 bases stayed unmatched. CDR3 length equals 15 residues. Germline CDR1 reads SGHAT; CDR2 reads FQNNGV. CDR3 loop: CASSLLRGTTDTQYF. Here the CDR3 DNA reads TGTGCCAGCAGCTTATTGCGGGGGACCACAGATACGCAGTATTTT.

Concerning this clone: This is likely an artifact of a read error, given a far larger clone one base away. This rearrangement joins TRBV7-9 to TRBJ2-1, with D hard to call. V was cut by 5 bases and J by 5 bases, with 4 bases left in between. Germline CDR1 and CDR2: SEHNR and FQNEAQ (reference sequence). The CDR3 has 11 amino acids. CDR3 nucleotides: TGTGCCAGCAGCCCCCACAATGAGCAGTTCTTC. Translated: CASSPHNEQFF.

The J gene is TRBJ1-1, the V gene TRBV6-1, with D uncertain. Germline-derived CDR1 and CDR2 are MNHNS and SASEGT. This CDR3 spans 12 amino acids. With 5 bases removed from V and 11 bases from J, the gap between germline ends came to 15 bases. The CDR3 coding sequence is TGTGCCAGCAGTAAAAGGGCCCCGGGGGCTTTCTTT. Its translation is CASSKRAPGAFF.

The chain recombines TRBV18 with TRBJ2-3; D is perhaps TRBD1 or TRBD2 (7 bases each). Germline V gene data show CDR1 as KGHSH and CDR2 as LQKENI. The CDR3 spans 17 residues. Trimming took 3 bases from V and 2 from J, leaving 18 bases between them. CDR3 loop: CASSPLRQGGITDTQYF. The DNA for the CDR3 is TGTGCCAGCTCACCGCTACGACAGGGAGGGATCACAGATACGCAGTATTTT. Full variable domain (missing parts from reference TRBV18 and TRBJ2-3): NAGVMQNPRHLVRRRGQEARLRCSPMKGHSHVYWYRQLPEEGLKFMVYLQKENIIDESGMPKERFSAEFPKEGPSILRIQQVVRGDSAAYFCASSPLRQGGITDTQYFGPGTRLTVL.

The chain employs TRBV5-4 and TRBJ2-7, with 8 bases identical to TRBD2. J was trimmed by 6 bases and V by 4 bases; bases with no gene match: 9. The CDR3 is made up of 14 amino acids. The germline CDR1 and CDR2 sequences are SGHNT and YYREEE (reference sequence). The CDR3 DNA reads TGTGCCAGCAGCCCCCCGGGAGGGAGGGGCGAGCAGTACTTC. Amino acid sequence: CASSPPGGRGEQYF.

This clone was observed once. DNA for the CDR3: TGTGCCAGCAGCGAAACAACCGGGAGCCCAGATACGCAGTATTTT. This translates into CASSETTGSPDTQYF. The chain recombines TRBV9 with TRBJ2-3; tentatively, D is TRBD2 (6 bases). Trimming shortened V by 3 bases and J by 4 bases, and 15 bases separated the two germline ends. Germline V gives CDR1 SGDLS, CDR2 YYNGEE. CDR3 size: 15 residues.

This clone was counted a single time. The chain is built from TRBV11-2 and TRBJ2-3; 9 positions match TRBD1. This CDR3 has 14 residues. V lost 3 bases to trimming and J lost 6 bases; unmatched junction nucleotides: 4. The germline CDR1 and CDR2 sequences are SGHAT and FQNNGV. CDR3 residues: CASSFRQGEDTQYF. The CDR3, as DNA: TGTGCCAGCAGCTTCCGACAGGGGGAGGATACGCAGTATTTT.